A selection of T cell receptor beta chains follows, all from one sample in a study of PD-1 blockade in classical Hodgkin lymphoma. The table came from immunoSEQ multiplex PCR; TCRdb's copy has only in-frame clones and leaves some out. The sample holds almost 100,000 clones, more than 90% seen once. The material sequenced was peripheral blood mononuclear cells (PBMCs), taken at baseline. All receptors derive from a human donor with classical Hodgkin lymphoma. Both conserved end residues are trimmed from each CDR3.

cdr3_aa v_call
ASSLIQGDNSPLH TRBV27
ASRGKWTQY TRBV6-5
ASSQDPSPGELF TRBV4-1
ASSLIGLGSYNEQF TRBV7-8
ASSADGNQPQH TRBV2
ASSLASSLQTQY TRBV5-4
ASGRGLYNEQF TRBV4-1
ASSLSTGYGYT TRBV7-8
ASSRNRGLIYEQY TRBV19
ASSVSMTSENTDTQY TRBV9
ASSTRQTIASGYGDTQY TRBV9
ASSSTMRAEAF TRBV5-6
ASSLLGGVFSYEQY TRBV5-4
ASSGDNYEQY TRBV11-2
ASGATGQETQY TRBV27
ASSVASAGEVEAF TRBV9
AWIAGSSYEQY TRBV30
AWSPGLVGFDEQF TRBV30
SVGPGVWGAF TRBV29-1
ATSRDRGSGNTIY TRBV15
ASSLWGDVKGDTQY TRBV27
ASSLLAGADTQY TRBV7-9
ASSIPGLSGEAF TRBV19
ASSLDNTGYNEQF TRBV11-2
ASSGRGSSHNYEQY TRBV11-1
ASGLVDFTGANVLT TRBV12-5
ASSRPRGRPGANVLT TRBV28
ASSYGGLETQY TRBV6-5
ASSPPGLAGVGETQY TRBV28
ASSLHPLGNTEAF TRBV28
ASSFFGNVLT TRBV5-4
ASSSGLAAVETGELF TRBV5-1
ASSLGGQGAGSRDEQF TRBV7-9
ASSPGLAGAHEQY TRBV27
ASSPRPYT TRBV9
ASSYSSLAGSTEQF TRBV6-5
ASSWGGMNTEAF TRBV5-4
AWGPGQGGKQPQH TRBV30
ASSLRTSGDYEQY TRBV5-1
AWQGLYTYEQY TRBV30
ASSVDAVTETQY TRBV9
ASSFPRGPNYGYT TRBV5-4
ASSLAFDEQF TRBV7-9
ASSSPLGFYEQY TRBV28
ASSIQGGTDTQY TRBV7-8
ASSFDANEKLF TRBV7-6
ASSSSLGGYGYT TRBV7-9
ASSGLAGAGETQY TRBV5-1
ASSLAGGRQETQY TRBV7-7
ASSLEVSGRFSQF TRBV7-9
ASSFPNYRGARAF TRBV27
AWSVGQGLNEQY TRBV30
ASSRNTGSTDTQY TRBV11-2
ASSQGRASGVNEQF TRBV14
ASSAARGGKNTEAF TRBV18
ASSPKDRGGETQY TRBV18
ASSYGTGQDYGYT TRBV28
ASSRLADSYEQY TRBV5-1
ASSPRTGLNYNEQF TRBV7-9
ASSLSPWTRSGETQY TRBV27